This T cell receptor beta chain was retrieved from a study of T cell responses to AZD1222 COVID-19 vaccine. The overall study: Doses given second, at about 4 or about 12 weeks, were pooled.

This clone was recorded a few times. What it binds is unknown. The CDR3 extends over 13 amino acids. V dropped 10 bases and J dropped 4; count of bases not matched to a gene: 5. The germline V gene has CDR1 SNHLY and CDR2 FYNNEI. Assay used: immunoSEQ multiplex PCR; TCRdb lists only in-frame clones, some missing. Among about 95,000 clones listed, around 90% were seen once. Study-level findings and limits: Nearly half of unique spike-specific TCRs reportedly avoided B.1.351 and B.1.1.7 mutated regions. It was only after the peak T cell response that any repertoires were sampled. Females outnumbered males among donors, who were mostly white British; clonal diversity was possibly underestimated.

The sequenced sample was peripheral blood, obtained on day 0 of AZD1222 vaccination. This sequence originates from an adult in good health. V is TRBV2 and J is TRBJ1-5, with 9 nucleotides matching TRBD1. CDR3 bases: TGTGCCACACGGACAGGGGTAAATCAGCCCCAGCATTTT. Its translation: CATRTGVNQPQHF.